This T cell receptor beta chain comes out of a study of T cell responses to AZD1222 COVID-19 vaccine. General study points: Variant regions that are unmutated are reportedly the target of nearly half of spike-specific TCRs. Baseline seropositivity characterized only a handful of AZD1222 recipients. The donor cohort was predominantly white British with a female majority, and clonal diversity may have been underestimated.

Looked up from germline, CDR1 is MNHEY and CDR2 is SMNVEV (reference sequence). The CDR3 consists of 16 residues. The V and J ends lost 4 bases and 6 bases respectively, with 21 bases between them. Sequenced by immunoSEQ multiplex PCR; TCRdb stores in-frame clones only, minus some. The table lists about 140,000 clones, about 92% of them singletons. This clone was seen more than once but under ten times. Its antigen is not identified. J is TRBJ2-5 and V is TRBV27; possibly TRBD1 or TRBD2 for D (5 bases each). This clonotype originated in an adult in good health. This specimen was peripheral blood, taken on day 0 of AZD1222 vaccination. CDR3 in amino acids: CASSSQIRETGQTQYF. In nucleotides, the CDR3 is TGTGCCAGCAGTTCACAAATCAGGGAGACCGGCCAGACCCAGTACTTC.